This T cell receptor beta chain was retrieved from a study of sequential checkpoint blockade in melanoma. In the study overall: First-line arms were nivolumab then ipilimumab, or the reverse, randomized 1:1. After both sequences, patients received maintenance nivolumab.

The CDR3 sequence is 15 residues long. The germline gives CDR1 SGHDT, CDR2 YYEEEE. V lost 4 bases, J lost 2 bases, and 16 bases lay in between. Treatment: randomized to nivolumab then ipilimumab (arm A) or the reverse (arm B). DNA-damaging chemotherapy had not been given to any patient beforehand. Sorted cells were live CD3+CD8+, lacking CD19 and CD56, from PBMCs. Clones were sequenced by immunoSEQ multiplex PCR, and TCRdb holds only the in-frame ones, with some missing. The sample includes some 30,000 clones, approximately 86% of them seen just once. The source of this sequence is a human donor with melanoma. This chain uses TRBV5-6 with TRBJ2-7; D is possibly TRBD1 (6 bases). The input for sequencing was CD8+ T cells sorted from blood (inferred from file names), taken from a patient given nivolumab and ipilimumab in sequence. CDR3 loop: CASSRFRDNPYEQYF. DNA for the CDR3: TGTGCCAGCAGCAGGTTCCGGGACAATCCCTACGAGCAGTACTTC.